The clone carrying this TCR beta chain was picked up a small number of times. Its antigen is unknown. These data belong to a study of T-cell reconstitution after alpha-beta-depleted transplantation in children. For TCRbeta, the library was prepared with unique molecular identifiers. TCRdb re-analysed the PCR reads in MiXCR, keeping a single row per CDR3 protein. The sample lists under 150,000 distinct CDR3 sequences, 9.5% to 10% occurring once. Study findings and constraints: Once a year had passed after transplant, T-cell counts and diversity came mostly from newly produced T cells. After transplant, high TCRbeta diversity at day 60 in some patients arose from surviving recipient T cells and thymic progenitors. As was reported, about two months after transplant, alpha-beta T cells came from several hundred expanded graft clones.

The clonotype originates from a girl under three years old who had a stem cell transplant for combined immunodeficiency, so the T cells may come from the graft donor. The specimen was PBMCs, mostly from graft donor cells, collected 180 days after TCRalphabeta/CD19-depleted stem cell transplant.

The CDR3 DNA sequence: TGCGCCAGCAGCGCAGGGACAGGCGGAAACACTGAAGCTTTCTTT. Translating it yields CASSAGTGGNTEAFF. This sequence joins TRBV5-1 and TRBJ1-1, with TRBD1 identical over 8 bases. The trim removed 4 bases at V and 2 bases at J, leaving 7 bases unmatched. CDR3 length: 15 residues. The germline V gene encodes CDR1 SGHRS and CDR2 YFSETQ. The full variable domain, its missing parts supplied by reference TRBV5-1 and TRBJ1-1, is KAGVTQTPRYLIKTRGQQVTLSCSPISGHRSVSWYQQTPGQGLQFLFEYFSETQRNKGNFPGRFSGRQFSNSRSEMNVSTLELGDSALYLCASSAGTGGNTEAFFGQGTRLTVV.